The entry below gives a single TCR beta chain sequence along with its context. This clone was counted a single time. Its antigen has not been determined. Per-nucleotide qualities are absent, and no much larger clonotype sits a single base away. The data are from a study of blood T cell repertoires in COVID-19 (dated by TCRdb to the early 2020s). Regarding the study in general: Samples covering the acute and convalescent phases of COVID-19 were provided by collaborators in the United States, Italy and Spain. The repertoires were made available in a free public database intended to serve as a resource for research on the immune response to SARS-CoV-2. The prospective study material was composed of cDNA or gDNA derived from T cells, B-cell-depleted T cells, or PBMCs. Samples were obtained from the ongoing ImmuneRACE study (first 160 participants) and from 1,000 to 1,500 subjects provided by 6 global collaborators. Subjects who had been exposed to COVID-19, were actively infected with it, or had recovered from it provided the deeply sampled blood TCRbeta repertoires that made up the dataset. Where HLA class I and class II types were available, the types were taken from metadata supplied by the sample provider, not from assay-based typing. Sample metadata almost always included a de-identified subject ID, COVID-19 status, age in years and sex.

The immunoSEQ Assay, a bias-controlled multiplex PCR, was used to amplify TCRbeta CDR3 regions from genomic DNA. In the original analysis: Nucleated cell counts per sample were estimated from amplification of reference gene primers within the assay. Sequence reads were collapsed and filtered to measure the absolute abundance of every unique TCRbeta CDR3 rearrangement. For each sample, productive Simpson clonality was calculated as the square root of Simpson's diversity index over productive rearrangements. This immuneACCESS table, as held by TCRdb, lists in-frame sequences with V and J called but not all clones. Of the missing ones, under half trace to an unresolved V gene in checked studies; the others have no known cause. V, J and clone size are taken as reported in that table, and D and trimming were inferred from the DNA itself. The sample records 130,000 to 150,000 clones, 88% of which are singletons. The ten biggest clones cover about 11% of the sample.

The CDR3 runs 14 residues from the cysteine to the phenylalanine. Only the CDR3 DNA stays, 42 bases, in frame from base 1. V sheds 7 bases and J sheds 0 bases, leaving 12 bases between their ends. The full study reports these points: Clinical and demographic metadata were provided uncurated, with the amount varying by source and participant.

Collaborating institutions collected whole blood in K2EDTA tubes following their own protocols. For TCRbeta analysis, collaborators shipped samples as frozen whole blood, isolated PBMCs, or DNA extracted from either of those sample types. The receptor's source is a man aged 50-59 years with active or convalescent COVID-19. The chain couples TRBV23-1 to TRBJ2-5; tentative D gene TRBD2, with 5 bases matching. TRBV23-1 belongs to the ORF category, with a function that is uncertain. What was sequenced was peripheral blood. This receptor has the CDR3 CASTKDGDQETQYF. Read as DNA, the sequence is TGCGCCAGCACCAAGGACGGGGACCAAGAGACCCAGTACTTC.